These T cell receptor beta chains were read from a single sample in a study of shared clonotypes between healthy human individuals. Data came from immunoSEQ multiplex PCR; TCRdb stores just in-frame clones and leaves some out. Of hundreds of thousands of clones in the sample, more than 75% were seen once. Sequenced sample: PBMCs. These receptors were taken from a woman between 35 and 50 years old in good health. Some clones in this sample may be carry-over from other donors' samples. Each CDR3 is given with its conserved first and last residue. Each record gives: V gene, clone size, J gene, D gene, CDR3 protein, CDR3 DNA. D genes are given only for firm matches. Clone size is given for some rows only: seen once, a few or many times, or a class if the clone is expanded.

>TRBV6-1|NA|TRBJ1-5|NA
CASSEANQPQHF
TGTGCCAGCAGTGAAGCCAATCAGCCCCAGCATTTT
>TRBV6-1|NA|TRBJ2-1|NA
CATQGTFYNEQFF
TGTGCCACCCAGGGGACGTTTTACAATGAGCAGTTCTTC
>TRBV6-1|NA|TRBJ2-2|NA
CASSGQGEAGELFF
TGTGCCAGCAGTGGGCAGGGGGAGGCCGGGGAGCTGTTTTTT
>TRBV9|NA|TRBJ2-5|TRBD1
CASSGTGGSQETQYF
TGTGCCAGCAGCGGGACAGGGGGTTCGCAAGAGACCCAGTACTTC
>TRBV7-2|NA|TRBJ2-3|TRBD1
CASRNPGQGAADTQYF
TGTGCCAGCAGAAATCCGGGACAGGGGGCCGCAGATACGCAGTATTTT
>TRBV5-8|NA|TRBJ1-2|NA
CASSLERGRGNYGYTF
TGTGCCAGCAGCTTGGAGCGTGGCAGGGGCAACTATGGCTACACCTTC
>TRBV10-3|NA|TRBJ2-5|TRBD1
CAISESGDRTYQETQYF
TGTGCCATCAGTGAGTCGGGGGACAGGACGTACCAAGAGACCCAGTACTTC
>TRBV4-1|NA|TRBJ2-2|NA
CASSRVGNRELFF
TGCGCCAGCAGCCGAGTGGGAAACCGGGAGCTGTTTTTT
>TRBV30|NA|TRBJ1-3|NA
CAWVQDRYSGNTIYF
TGTGCCTGGGTACAGGACCGGTACTCTGGAAACACCATATATTTT
>TRBV7-8|NA|TRBJ2-1|NA
CASSLGGGANEQFF
TGTGCCAGCAGCTTAGGTGGGGGAGCCAATGAGCAGTTCTTC
>TRBV19|NA|TRBJ1-2|NA
CASSRTRDGNYGYTF
TGTGCCAGTAGTCGGACAAGGGACGGCAACTATGGCTACACCTTC
>TRBV28|NA|TRBJ2-7|TRBD2
CASRVLAGGRASASYEQYF
TGTGCCAGCAGGGTCCTAGCGGGAGGGCGCGCCTCCGCCTCCTACGAGCAGTACTTC
>TRBV6-1|NA|TRBJ1-2|NA
CASSDPIGGGYTF
TGTGCCAGCAGTGACCCCATTGGAGGTGGCTACACCTTC
>TRBV6-4|NA|TRBJ2-7|TRBD2
CASSDPIVLAGGQTTYEQYF
TGTGCCAGCAGTGACCCTATTGTGTTGGCGGGGGGCCAGACGACCTACGAGCAGTACTTC
>TRBV30|NA|TRBJ1-4|TRBD1
CAWSKGQANEKLFF
TGTGCCTGGAGCAAGGGACAGGCGAATGAAAAACTGTTTTTT
>TRBV6-5|NA|TRBJ2-1|TRBD2
CASSHGEGLEQFF
TGTGCCAGCAGCCACGGGGAGGGCCTTGAGCAGTTCTTC
>TRBV7-9|NA|TRBJ1-5|NA
CASSLGGSGHQPQHF
TGTGCCAGCAGCTTAGGGGGCTCAGGCCATCAGCCCCAGCATTTT
>TRBV27|NA|TRBJ2-7|TRBD1
CASSNRGPENEQYF
TGTGCCAGTTCAAACAGGGGGCCGGAGAACGAGCAGTACTTC
>TRBV7-6|NA|TRBJ1-1|NA
CASTETDKHTEAFF
TGTGCCAGCACCGAGACTGATAAACACACTGAAGCTTTCTTT
>TRBV5-6|NA|TRBJ1-1|TRBD1
CAGPQGEATEAFF
TGTGCCGGTCCCCAGGGGGAAGCCACTGAAGCTTTCTTT
>TRBV29-1|NA|TRBJ1-4|NA
CSVAGVANEKLFF
TGCAGCGTCGCAGGGGTGGCTAATGAAAAACTGTTTTTT
>TRBV10-2|NA|TRBJ2-1|TRBD2
CASSDPGLAFQSSYNEQFF
TGCGCCAGCAGTGACCCAGGACTAGCGTTTCAAAGCTCCTACAATGAGCAGTTCTTC
>TRBV7-9|few|TRBJ2-5|TRBD1
CASRPGTGQETQYF
TGTGCCAGCAGGCCCGGGACAGGGCAAGAGACCCAGTACTTC
>TRBV28|once|TRBJ1-5|NA
CASRTASWPQHF
TGTGCCAGCAGGACGGCATCGTGGCCCCAGCATTTT
>TRBV7-9|NA|TRBJ2-2|NA
CASSLVGGRTNTGELFF
TGTGCCAGCAGCTTAGTTGGGGGGCGGACGAACACCGGGGAGCTGTTTTTT
>TRBV4-2|NA|TRBJ2-7|NA
CASSQDLAGSYEQYF
TGTGCCAGCAGCCAAGATCTGGCCGGATCCTACGAGCAGTACTTC
>TRBV21-1|NA|TRBJ2-3|NA
CASTSPRQDTQYF
TGTGCCAGCACCTCGCCGCGGCAAGATACGCAGTATTTT
>TRBV5-4|NA|TRBJ2-7|NA
CASSLVGYRAEQYF
TGTGCCAGCAGCTTGGTGGGGTACAGGGCCGAGCAGTACTTC
>TRBV10-3|NA|TRBJ2-1|TRBD1
CAISDPTTGNEQFF
TGTGCCATCAGTGACCCCACGACAGGGAATGAGCAGTTCTTC
>TRBV11-2|few|TRBJ2-5|TRBD2
CASSSGLPPETQYF
TGTGCCAGCAGCTCGGGACTACCTCCAGAGACCCAGTACTTC
>TRBV28|NA|TRBJ1-4|TRBD1
CASRLQGDSNEKLFF
TGTGCCAGCAGGCTACAGGGGGACAGTAATGAAAAACTGTTTTTT
>TRBV28|NA|TRBJ1-2|TRBD1
CASSLGQAPRYGYTF
TGTGCCAGCAGTTTAGGACAGGCGCCTCGCTATGGCTACACCTTC
>TRBV5-1|NA|TRBJ1-1|TRBD1
CASSLVGTGLNAEAFF
TGCGCCAGCAGCTTAGTAGGGACAGGATTAAACGCTGAAGCTTTCTTT
>TRBV6-1|NA|TRBJ2-1|NA
CASSPSGHSYNEQFF
TGTGCCAGCAGCCCTAGTGGCCACTCCTACAATGAGCAGTTCTTC
>TRBV7-8|NA|TRBJ2-5|NA
CASSFPGRGRQYF
TGTGCCAGCAGCTTTCCAGGGAGGGGGAGGCAGTACTTC
>TRBV5-1|NA|TRBJ2-7|NA
CASSFDGQGSYEQYF
TGCGCCAGCAGCTTTGATGGGCAGGGGTCCTACGAGCAGTACTTC
>TRBV29-1|NA|TRBJ2-5|NA
CSGGVGTQYF
TGCAGCGGGGGGGTAGGGACCCAGTACTTC